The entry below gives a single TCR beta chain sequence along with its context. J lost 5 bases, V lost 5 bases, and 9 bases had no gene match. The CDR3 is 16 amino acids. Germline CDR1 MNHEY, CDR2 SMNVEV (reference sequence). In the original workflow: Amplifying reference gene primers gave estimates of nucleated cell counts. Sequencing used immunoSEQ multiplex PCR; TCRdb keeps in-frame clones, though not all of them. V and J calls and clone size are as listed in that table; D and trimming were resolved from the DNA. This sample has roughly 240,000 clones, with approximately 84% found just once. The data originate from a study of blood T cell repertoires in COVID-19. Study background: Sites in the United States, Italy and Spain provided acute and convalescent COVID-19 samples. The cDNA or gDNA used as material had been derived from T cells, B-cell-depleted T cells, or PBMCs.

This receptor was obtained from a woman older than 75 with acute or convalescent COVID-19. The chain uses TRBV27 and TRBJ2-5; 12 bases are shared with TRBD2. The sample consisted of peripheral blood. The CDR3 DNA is TGTGCCAGCAGTCGACGACTAGCGGGGGAGTATGAGACCCAGTACTTC. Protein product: CASSRRLAGEYETQYF.